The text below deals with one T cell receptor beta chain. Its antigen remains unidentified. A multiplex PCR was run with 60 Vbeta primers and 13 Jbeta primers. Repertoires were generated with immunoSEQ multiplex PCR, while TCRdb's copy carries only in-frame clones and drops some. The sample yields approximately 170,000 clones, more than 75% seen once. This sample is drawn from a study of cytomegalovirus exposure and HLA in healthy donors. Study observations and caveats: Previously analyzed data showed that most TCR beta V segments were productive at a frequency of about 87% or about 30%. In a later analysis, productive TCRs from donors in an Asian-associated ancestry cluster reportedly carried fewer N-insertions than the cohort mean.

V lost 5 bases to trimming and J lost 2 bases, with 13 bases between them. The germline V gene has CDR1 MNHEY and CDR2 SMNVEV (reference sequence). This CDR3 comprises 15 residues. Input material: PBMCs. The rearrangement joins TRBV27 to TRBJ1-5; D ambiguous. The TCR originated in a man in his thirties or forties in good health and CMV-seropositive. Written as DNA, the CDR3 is TGTGCCAGCAGTCCGTGGGGAGAGGGCAATCAGCCCCAGCATTTT. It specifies CASSPWGEGNQPQHF.